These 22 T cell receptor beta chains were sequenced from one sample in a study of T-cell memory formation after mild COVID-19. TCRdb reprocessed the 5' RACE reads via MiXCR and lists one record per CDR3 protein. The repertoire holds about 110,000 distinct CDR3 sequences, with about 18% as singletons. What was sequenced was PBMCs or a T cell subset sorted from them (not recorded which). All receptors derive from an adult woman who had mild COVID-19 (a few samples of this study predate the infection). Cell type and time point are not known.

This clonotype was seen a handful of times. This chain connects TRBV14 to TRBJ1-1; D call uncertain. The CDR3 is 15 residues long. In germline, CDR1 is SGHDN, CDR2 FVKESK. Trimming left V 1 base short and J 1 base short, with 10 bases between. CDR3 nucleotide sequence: TGTGCCAGCAGCCAAGGTCCATTTACGAACACTGAAGCTTTCTTT. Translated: CASSQGPFTNTEAFF.

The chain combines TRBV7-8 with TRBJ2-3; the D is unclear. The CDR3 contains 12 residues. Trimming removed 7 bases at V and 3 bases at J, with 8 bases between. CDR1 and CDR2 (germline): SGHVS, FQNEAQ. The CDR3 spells CASTMATDTQYF. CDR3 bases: TGTGCCAGCACCATGGCTACAGATACGCAGTATTTT.

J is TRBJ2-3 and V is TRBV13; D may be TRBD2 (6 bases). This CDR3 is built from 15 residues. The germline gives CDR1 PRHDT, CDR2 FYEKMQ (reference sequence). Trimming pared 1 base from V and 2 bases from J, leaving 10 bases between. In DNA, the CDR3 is TGTGCCAGCAGCTTAGTGGGGGGAGACACAGATACGCAGTATTTT. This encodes CASSLVGGDTDTQYF. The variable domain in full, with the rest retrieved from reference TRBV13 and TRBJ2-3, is AAGVIQSPRHLIKEKRETATLKCYPIPRHDTVYWYQQGPGQDPQFLISFYEKMQSDKGSIPDRFSAQQFSDYHSELNMSSLELGDSALYFCASSLVGGDTDTQYFGPGTRLTVL.

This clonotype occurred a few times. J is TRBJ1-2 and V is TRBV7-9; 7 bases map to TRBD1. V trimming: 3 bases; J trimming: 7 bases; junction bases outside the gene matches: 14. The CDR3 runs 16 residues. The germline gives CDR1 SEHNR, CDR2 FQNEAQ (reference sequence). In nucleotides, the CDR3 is TGTGCCAGCAGCTTCGCCCCCGGACAGGAAAAGAGTGGCTACACCTTC. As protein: CASSFAPGQEKSGYTF.

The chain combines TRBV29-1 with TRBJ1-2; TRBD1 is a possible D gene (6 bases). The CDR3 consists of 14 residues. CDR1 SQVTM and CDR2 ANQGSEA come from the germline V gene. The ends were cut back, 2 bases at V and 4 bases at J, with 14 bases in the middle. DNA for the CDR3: TGCAGCGTTGAACGGGGGGGCGGCAGCTATGGCTACACCTTC. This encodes CSVERGGGSYGYTF.

The CDR3 nucleotides are TGTGCCAGCAGCTTCGTCAGGGGGTATGGTAATGAAAAACTGTTTTTT. As protein: CASSFVRGYGNEKLFF. This sequence joins TRBV7-9 and TRBJ1-4; 7 positions match TRBD1. Per germline, CDR1 SEHNR and CDR2 FQNEAQ (reference sequence). The CDR3 consists of 16 residues. V shed 3 bases and J 4 bases; nucleotides not matched to a gene: 8.

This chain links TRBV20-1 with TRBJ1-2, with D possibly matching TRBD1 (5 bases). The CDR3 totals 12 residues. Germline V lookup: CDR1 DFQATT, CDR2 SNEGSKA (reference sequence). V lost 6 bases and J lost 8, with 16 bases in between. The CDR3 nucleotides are TGCAGTGCATGGTGGGGCCCGGGAGGCTACACCTTC. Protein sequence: CSAWWGPGGYTF.

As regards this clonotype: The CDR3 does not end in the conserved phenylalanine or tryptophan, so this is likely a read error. CDR3 sequence (DNA): TGCGCCAGCAGCCAGGTACTAGCGGTGCTAAGGGAGACCCAGTACTCC. This codes for CASSQVLAVLRETQYS. This chain joins TRBV4-1 and TRBJ2-5; 8 bases align to TRBD2. The V and J ends lost 3 bases and 5 bases, in that order; junction bases with no gene match: 11. Germline V gene lookup returns CDR1 MGHRA and CDR2 YSYEKL. The CDR3 extends over 16 amino acids.

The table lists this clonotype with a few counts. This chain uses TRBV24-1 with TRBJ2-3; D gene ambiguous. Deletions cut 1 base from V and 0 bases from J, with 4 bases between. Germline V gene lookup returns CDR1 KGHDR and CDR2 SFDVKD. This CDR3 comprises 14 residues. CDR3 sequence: CATSDLGSTDTQYF. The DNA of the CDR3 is TGTGCCACCAGTGATTTAGGTAGCACAGATACGCAGTATTTT.

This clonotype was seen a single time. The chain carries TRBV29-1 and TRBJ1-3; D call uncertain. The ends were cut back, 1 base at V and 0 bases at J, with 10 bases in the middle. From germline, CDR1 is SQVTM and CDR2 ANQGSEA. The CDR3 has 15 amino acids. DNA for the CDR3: TGCAGCGTTGAAGTATGGGAAAGCTCTGGAAACACCATATATTTT. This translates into CSVEVWESSGNTIYF.

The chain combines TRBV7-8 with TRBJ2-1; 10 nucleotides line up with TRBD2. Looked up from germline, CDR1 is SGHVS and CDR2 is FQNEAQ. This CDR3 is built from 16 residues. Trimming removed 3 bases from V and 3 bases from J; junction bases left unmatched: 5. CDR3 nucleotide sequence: TGTGCCAGCAGCTTTTCGACTAGCGGGTTCTACAATGAGCAGTTCTTC. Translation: CASSFSTSGFYNEQFF.

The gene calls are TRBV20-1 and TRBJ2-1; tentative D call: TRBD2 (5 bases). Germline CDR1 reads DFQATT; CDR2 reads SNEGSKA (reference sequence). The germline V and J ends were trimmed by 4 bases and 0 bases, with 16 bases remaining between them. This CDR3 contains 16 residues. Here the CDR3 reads CSATNPSGGSYNEQFF. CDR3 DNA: TGCAGTGCTACCAACCCGAGCGGAGGCTCCTACAATGAGCAGTTCTTC.

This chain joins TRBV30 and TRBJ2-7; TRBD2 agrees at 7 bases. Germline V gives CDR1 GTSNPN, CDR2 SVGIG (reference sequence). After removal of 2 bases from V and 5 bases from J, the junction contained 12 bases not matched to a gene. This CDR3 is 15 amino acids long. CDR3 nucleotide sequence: TGTGCCTGGAGTCCCTTTGGCGGGGGAGAAGACGAGCAGTACTTC. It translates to CAWSPFGGGEDEQYF.

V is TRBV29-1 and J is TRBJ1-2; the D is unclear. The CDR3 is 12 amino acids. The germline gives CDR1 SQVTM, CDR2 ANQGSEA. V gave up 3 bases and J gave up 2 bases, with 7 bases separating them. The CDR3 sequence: CSVDAGNYGYTF. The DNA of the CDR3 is TGCAGCGTTGATGCGGGCAACTATGGCTACACCTTC.

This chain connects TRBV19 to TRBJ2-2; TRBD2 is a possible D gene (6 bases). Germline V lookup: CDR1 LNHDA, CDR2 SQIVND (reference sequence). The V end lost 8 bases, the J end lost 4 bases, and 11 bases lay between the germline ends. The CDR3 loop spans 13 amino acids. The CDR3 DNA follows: TGTGCCAGTGAGACGGGAGCCACCGGGGAGCTGTTTTTT. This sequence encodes CASETGATGELFF.

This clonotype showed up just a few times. CDR3 sequence (DNA): TGTGCCAGCAGCTCACCAGGGCGGTTAGAGACCCAGTACTTC. Amino acid sequence: CASSSPGRLETQYF. The gene calls are TRBV7-9 and TRBJ2-5; TRBD1 is a possible D gene (5 bases). This CDR3 region has 14 residues. Germline V gene lookup returns CDR1 SEHNR and CDR2 FQNEAQ (reference sequence). V lost 4 bases, J lost 4 bases, and 13 bases lay in between.

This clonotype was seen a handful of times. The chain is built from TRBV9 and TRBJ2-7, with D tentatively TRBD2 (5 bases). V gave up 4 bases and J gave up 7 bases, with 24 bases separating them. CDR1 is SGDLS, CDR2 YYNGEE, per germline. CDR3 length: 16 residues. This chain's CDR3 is CASSRGSGLSTGEQYF. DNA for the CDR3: TGTGCCAGCAGCCGAGGCAGTGGACTCTCCACCGGGGAGCAGTACTTC. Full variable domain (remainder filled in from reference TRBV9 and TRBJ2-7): DSGVTQTPKHLITATGQRVTLRCSPRSGDLSVYWYQQSLDQGLQFLIQYYNGEERAKGNILERFSAQQFPDLHSELNLSSLELGDSALYFCASSRGSGLSTGEQYFGPGTRLTVT.

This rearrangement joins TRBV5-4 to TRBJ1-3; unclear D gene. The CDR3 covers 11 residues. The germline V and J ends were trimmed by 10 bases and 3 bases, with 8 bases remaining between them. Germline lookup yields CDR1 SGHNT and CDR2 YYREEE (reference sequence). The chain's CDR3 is CAGRRGNTIYF. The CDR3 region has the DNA TGTGCCGGACGACGTGGAAACACCATATATTTT.

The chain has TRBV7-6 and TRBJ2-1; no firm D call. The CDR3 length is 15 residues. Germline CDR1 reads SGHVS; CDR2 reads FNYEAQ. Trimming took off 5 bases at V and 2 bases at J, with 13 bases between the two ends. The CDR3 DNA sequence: TGTGCCAGCAGCCCAGGAGAGACGCCCTACAATGAGCAGTTCTTC. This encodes CASSPGETPYNEQFF.

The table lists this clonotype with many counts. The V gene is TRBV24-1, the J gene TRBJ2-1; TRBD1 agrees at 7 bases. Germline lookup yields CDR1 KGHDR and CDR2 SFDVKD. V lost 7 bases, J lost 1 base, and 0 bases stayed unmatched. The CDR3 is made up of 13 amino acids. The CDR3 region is CATRQGSYNEQFF. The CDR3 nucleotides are TGTGCCACCAGACAGGGGTCCTACAATGAGCAGTTCTTC.

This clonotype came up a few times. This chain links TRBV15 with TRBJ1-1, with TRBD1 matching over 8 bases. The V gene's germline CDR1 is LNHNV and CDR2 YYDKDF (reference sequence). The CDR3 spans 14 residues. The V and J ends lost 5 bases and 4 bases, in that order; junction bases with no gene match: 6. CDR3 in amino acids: CATSDRDRTTEAFF. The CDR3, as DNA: TGTGCCACCAGCGACCGGGACAGGACCACTGAAGCTTTCTTT.

CDR3: CASSAPLSGTGPDTQYF. The CDR3 coding sequence is TGTGCCAGCAGTGCGCCGCTCTCCGGGACAGGGCCAGATACGCAGTATTTT. The V and J genes are TRBV6-1 and TRBJ2-3, with 9 bases that match TRBD1. The CDR3 is 17 residues long. CDR1 MNHNS and CDR2 SASEGT come from the germline V gene. V was clipped by 4 bases and J by 4 bases; unmatched bases: 12.